The present T cell receptor beta chain was sequenced within a study of blood T cells in healthy people across ages. Study observations and caveats: Among T cells, TCR beta diversity per million cells dropped roughly linearly as age rose.

Peripheral blood, about 10 milliliters per donor, was collected. A second about 7 to 12 cycle PCR used barcoded and J-beta primers. TCRdb redid the calling of the 5' RACE reads with MiXCR, one entry per CDR3 protein. This sample carries 1.5 million to 2 million distinct CDR3 sequences, around 42% of them seen once, and the ten largest clones take around 23%. Turning to this clonotype: Its specificity is not known.

This sequence originates from a human donor in good health. The source material was blood.

As DNA, the CDR3 is TGTGCCAGCAGTGACTGGGGCCGGCAGCACAATCAGCCCCAGCATTTT. Translation gives CASSDWGRQHNQPQHF. This sequence joins TRBV6-4 and TRBJ1-5, with D maybe TRBD1 (5 bases). Germline V gene lookup returns CDR1 MRHNA and CDR2 SNTAGT. Trimming stripped 1 base from V and 3 bases from J, with 13 bases between. The CDR3 has 16 amino acids.